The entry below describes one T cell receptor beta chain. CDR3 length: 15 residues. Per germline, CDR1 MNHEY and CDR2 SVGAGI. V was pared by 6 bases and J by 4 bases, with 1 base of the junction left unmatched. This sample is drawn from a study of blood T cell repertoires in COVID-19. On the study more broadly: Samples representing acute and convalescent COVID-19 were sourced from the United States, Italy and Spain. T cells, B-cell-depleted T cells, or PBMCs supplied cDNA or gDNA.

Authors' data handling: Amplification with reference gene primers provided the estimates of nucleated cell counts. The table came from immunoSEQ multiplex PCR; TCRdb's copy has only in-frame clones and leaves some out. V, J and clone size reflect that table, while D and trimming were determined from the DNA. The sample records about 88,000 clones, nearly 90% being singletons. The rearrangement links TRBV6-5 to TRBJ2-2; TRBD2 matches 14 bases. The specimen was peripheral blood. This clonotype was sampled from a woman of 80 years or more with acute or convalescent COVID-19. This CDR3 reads CASRTSGGATGELFF. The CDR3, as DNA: TGTGCCAGCAGGACTAGCGGGGGGGCCACCGGGGAGCTGTTTTTT.